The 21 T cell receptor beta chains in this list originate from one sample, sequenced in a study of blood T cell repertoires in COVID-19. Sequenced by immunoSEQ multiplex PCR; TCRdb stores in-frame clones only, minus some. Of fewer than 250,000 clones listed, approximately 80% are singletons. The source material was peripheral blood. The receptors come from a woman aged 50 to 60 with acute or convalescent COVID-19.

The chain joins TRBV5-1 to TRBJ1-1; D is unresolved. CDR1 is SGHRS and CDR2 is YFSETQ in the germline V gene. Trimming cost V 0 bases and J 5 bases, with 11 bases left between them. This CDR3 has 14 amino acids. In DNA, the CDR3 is TGCGCCAGCAGCTTGGGGGCGCCGGCAACTGAAGCTTTCTTT. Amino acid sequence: CASSLGAPATEAFF.

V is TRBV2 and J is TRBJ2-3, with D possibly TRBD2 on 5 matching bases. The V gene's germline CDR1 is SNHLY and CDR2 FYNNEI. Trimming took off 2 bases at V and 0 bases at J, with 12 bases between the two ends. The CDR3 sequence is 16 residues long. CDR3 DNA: TGTGCCAGCAGTGAACCTGGCTGGACTAGCACAGATACGCAGTATTTT. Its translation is CASSEPGWTSTDTQYF.

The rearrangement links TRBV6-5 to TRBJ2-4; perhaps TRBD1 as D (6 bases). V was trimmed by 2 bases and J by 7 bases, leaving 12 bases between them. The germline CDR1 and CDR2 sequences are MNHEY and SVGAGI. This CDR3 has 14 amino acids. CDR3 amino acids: CASSYLRDINIQYF. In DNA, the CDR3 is TGTGCCAGCAGTTACCTCCGGGACATTAACATTCAGTACTTC.

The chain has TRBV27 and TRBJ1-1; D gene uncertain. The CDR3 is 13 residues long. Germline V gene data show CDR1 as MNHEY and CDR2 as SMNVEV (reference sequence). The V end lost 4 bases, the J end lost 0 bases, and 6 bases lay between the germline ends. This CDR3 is CASSWTVNTEAFF. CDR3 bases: TGTGCCAGCAGTTGGACTGTGAACACTGAAGCTTTCTTT.

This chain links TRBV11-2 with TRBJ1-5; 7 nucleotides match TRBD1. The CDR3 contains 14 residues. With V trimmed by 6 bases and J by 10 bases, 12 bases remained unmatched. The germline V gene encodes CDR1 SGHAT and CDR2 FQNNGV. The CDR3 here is CASSYRQGTLPQHF. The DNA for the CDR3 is TGTGCCAGCAGTTACCGACAGGGAACTCTCCCCCAGCATTTT.

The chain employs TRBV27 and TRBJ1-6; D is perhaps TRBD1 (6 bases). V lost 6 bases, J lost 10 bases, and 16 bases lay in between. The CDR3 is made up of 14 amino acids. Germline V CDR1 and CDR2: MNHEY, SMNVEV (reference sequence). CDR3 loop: CASSLDRRKSPLHF. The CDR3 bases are TGTGCCAGCAGCCTAGACAGGAGGAAATCACCCCTCCACTTT.

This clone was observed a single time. The CDR3 nucleotides are TGTGCCAGCAGCGAAGGACAGGTGGCGGGTGAGCAGTACTTC. This translates into CASSEGQVAGEQYF. This rearrangement joins TRBV7-8 to TRBJ2-7, with TRBD1 matching 7 bases. In germline, CDR1 is SGHVS, CDR2 FQNEAQ. Trimming took 5 bases from V and 7 from J; bases not matched to a gene: 11. The CDR3 covers 14 residues.

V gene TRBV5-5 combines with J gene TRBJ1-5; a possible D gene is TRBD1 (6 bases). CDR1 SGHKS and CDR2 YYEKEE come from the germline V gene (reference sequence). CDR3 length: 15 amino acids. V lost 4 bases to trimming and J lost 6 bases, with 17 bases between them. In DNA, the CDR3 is TGTGCCAGCAGCCCTCAGGGGCCCGCATCTCAGCCCCAGCATTTT. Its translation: CASSPQGPASQPQHF.

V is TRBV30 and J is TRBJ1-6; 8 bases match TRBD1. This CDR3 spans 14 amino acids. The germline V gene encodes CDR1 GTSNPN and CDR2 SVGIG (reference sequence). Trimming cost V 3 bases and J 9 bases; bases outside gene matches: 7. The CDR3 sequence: CAWRAGTGRSPLHF. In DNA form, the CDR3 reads TGTGCCTGGAGGGCCGGGACAGGCCGTTCACCCCTCCACTTT. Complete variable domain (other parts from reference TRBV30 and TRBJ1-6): SQTIHQWPATLVQPVGSPLSLECTVEGTSNPNLYWYRQAAGRGLQLLFYSVGIGQISSEVPQNLSASRPQDRQFILSSKKLLLSDSGFYLCAWRAGTGRSPLHFGNGTRLTVT.

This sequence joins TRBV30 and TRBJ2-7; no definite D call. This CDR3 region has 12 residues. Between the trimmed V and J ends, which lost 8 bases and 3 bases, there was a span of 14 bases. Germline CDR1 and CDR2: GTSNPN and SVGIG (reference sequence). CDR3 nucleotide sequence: TGTGCCCTAGGCAGTTCAAGCTACGAGCAGTACTTC. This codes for CALGSSSYEQYF. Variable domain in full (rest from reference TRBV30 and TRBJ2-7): SQTIHQWPATLVQPVGSPLSLECTVEGTSNPNLYWYRQAAGRGLQLLFYSVGIGQISSEVPQNLSASRPQDRQFILSSKKLLLSDSGFYLCALGSSSYEQYFGPGTRLTVT.

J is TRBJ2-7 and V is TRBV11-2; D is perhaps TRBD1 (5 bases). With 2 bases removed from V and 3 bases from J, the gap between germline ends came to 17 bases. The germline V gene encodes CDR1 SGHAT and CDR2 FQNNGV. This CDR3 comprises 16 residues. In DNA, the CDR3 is TGTGCCAGCAGCTTAAGTACTGCAGGGATAAACTACGAGCAGTACTTC. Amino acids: CASSLSTAGINYEQYF.

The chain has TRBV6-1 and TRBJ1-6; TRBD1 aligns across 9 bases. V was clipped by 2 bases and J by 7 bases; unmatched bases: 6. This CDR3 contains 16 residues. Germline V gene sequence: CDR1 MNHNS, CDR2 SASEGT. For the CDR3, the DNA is TGTGCCAGCAGTGAACCGGGACAGGGTCGGAATTCACCCCTCCACTTT. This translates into CASSEPGQGRNSPLHF.

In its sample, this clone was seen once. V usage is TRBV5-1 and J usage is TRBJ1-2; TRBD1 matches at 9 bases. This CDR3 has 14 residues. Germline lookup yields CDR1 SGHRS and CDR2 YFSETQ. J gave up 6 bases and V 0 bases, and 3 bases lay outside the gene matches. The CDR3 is CASSLGDRANGYTF. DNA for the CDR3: TGCGCCAGCAGCTTGGGGGACAGGGCAAATGGCTACACCTTC.

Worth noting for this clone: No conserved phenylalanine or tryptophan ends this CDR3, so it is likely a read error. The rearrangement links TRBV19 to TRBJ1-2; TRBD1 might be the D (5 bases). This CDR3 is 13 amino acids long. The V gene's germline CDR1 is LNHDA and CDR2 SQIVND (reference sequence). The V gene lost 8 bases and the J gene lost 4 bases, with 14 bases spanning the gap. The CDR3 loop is CASSGQSRYGYTL. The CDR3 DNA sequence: TGTGCCAGTTCCGGACAATCGCGCTATGGCTACACCCTC.

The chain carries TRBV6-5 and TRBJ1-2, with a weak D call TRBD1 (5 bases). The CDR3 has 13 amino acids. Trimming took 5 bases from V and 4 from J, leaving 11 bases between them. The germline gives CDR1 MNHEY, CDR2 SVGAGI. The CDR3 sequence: CASSLDTGYGYTF. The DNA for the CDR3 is TGTGCCAGCAGTCTGGACACTGGCTATGGCTACACCTTC.

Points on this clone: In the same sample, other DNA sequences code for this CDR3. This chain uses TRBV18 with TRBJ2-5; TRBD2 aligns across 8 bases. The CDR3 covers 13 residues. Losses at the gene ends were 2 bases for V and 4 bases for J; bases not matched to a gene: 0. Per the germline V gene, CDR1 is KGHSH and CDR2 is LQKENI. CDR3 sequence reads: CASSPGLAETQYF. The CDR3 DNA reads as TGTGCCAGCTCACCAGGACTAGCAGAGACCCAGTACTTC.

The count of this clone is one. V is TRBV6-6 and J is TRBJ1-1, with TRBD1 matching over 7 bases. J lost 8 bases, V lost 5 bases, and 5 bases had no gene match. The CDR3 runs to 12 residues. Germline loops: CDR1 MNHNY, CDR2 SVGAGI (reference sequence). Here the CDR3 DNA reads TGTGCCAGCAGTGTGACAGGGCGAGAAGCTTTCTTT. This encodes CASSVTGREAFF.

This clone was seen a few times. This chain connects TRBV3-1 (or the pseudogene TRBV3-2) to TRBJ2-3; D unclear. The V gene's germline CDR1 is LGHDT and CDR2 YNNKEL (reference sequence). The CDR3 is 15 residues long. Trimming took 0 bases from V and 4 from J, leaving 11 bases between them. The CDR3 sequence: CASSQDRREADTQYF. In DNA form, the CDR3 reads TGTGCCAGCAGCCAAGATCGGCGAGAGGCAGATACGCAGTATTTT.

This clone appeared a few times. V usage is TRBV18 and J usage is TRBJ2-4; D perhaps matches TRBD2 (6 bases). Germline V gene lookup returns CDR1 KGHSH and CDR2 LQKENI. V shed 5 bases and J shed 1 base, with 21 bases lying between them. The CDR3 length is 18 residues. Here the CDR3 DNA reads TGTGCCAGCTCATCCCAAGGAGGAGGGTCGTCTGCCAAAAACATTCAGTACTTC. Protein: CASSSQGGGSSAKNIQYF.

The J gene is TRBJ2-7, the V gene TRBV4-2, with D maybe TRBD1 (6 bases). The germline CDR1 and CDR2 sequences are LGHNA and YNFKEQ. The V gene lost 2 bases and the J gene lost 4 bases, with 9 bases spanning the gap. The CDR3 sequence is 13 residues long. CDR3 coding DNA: TGTGCCAGCAGCCAAATACAGGGTTACGAGCAGTACTTC. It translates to CASSQIQGYEQYF.

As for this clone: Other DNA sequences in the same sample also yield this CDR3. The CDR3 spells CASSVGAGAYNEQFF. DNA of the CDR3: TGTGCCAGCAGCGTAGGGGCGGGAGCCTACAATGAGCAGTTCTTC. The rearrangement links TRBV9 to TRBJ2-1, with 7 bases identical to TRBD2. The CDR3 consists of 15 residues. J gave up 2 bases and V 0 bases, and 2 bases lay outside the gene matches. The V gene's germline CDR1 is SGDLS and CDR2 YYNGEE.